These 8 T cell receptor beta chains share one sample of origin, sequenced in a study of blood T cell repertoires in COVID-19. Profiled with immunoSEQ multiplex PCR; TCRdb holds only in-frame clones, not every one. Here the sample spans 12,000 or so clones, 60% to 80% being singletons. Material: peripheral blood. These receptors came from a man in his 60s with COVID-19, enrolled during active disease.

This clone has only a few counts. This chain uses TRBV5-4 with TRBJ1-4; 9 bases match TRBD1. V lost 4 bases to trimming and J lost 8 bases; unmatched junction nucleotides: 6. The CDR3 contains 14 residues. Per the germline V gene, CDR1 is SGHNT and CDR2 is YYREEE (reference sequence). Here the CDR3 DNA reads TGTGCCAGCAGCGGACAGGGGCAGGGGGAAAAACTGTTTTTT. It yields the protein CASSGQGQGEKLFF.

V gene TRBV29-1 combines with J gene TRBJ1-2; 10 positions match TRBD1. V lost 6 bases and J lost 7; bases outside the gene matches: 2. Germline CDR1 and CDR2: SQVTM and ANQGSEA. The CDR3 extends over 11 amino acids. The CDR3 coding sequence is TGCAGCGTGGGACAGGGGAGTGGCTACACCTTC. The encoded protein is CSVGQGSGYTF.

This clone was seen a few times. The rearrangement joins TRBV25-1 to TRBJ2-5; TRBD1 is a possible D gene (7 bases). The CDR3 covers 14 residues. Germline V CDR1 and CDR2: MGHDK, SYGVNS. The V gene lost 5 bases and the J gene lost 5 bases, with 15 bases spanning the gap. The CDR3 spells CASSLGQEGETQYF. For the CDR3, the DNA is TGTGCCAGCAGTTTAGGACAGGAGGGCGAGACCCAGTACTTC.

This clone showed up just a few times. J is TRBJ2-2 and V is TRBV28; perhaps TRBD1 as D (6 bases). The V end was cut by 6 bases, the J end by 1 base, with 12 bases between. Germline V CDR1 and CDR2: MDHEN, SYDVKM. The CDR3 contains 15 residues. CDR3 nucleotides: TGTGCCAGCAGCAGTAGGGGACAGAACACCGGGGAGCTGTTTTTT. This codes for CASSSRGQNTGELFF.

The V call is TRBV2, the J call TRBJ1-2; D is ambiguous. Trimming took 2 bases from V and 2 from J, leaving 6 bases between them. The CDR3 runs 13 residues. The germline gives CDR1 SNHLY, CDR2 FYNNEI. The CDR3 coding sequence is TGTGCCAGCAGTGAATGGCTCAACTATGGCTACACCTTC. This gives the protein CASSEWLNYGYTF.

J is TRBJ1-1 and V is TRBV18; 8 nucleotides align to TRBD1. The CDR3 runs to 15 residues. Germline CDR1 and CDR2: KGHSH and LQKENI. J lost 1 base, V lost 8 bases, and 9 bases had no gene match. The CDR3 sequence: CASRQGSVRNTEAFF. CDR3 DNA: TGTGCCAGCCGACAGGGGAGCGTCCGGAACACTGAAGCTTTCTTT.

In this sample, this clone turned up a few times. The rearrangement uses TRBV19 and TRBJ2-3; 12 bases agree with TRBD2. Germline trimming cut 3 bases from V and 2 bases from J; bases unmatched to any gene: 3. Germline CDR1 LNHDA, CDR2 SQIVND (reference sequence). The CDR3 runs to 16 residues. CDR3 nucleotides: TGTGCCAGTAGTATTGGACTAGCGGGGTTCACAGATACGCAGTATTTT. Encoded protein: CASSIGLAGFTDTQYF.

The chain combines TRBV29-1 with TRBJ2-7; 7 nucleotides align to TRBD2. CDR3 length: 14 residues. CDR1 and CDR2 (germline): SQVTM, ANQGSEA. V trimming: 4 bases; J trimming: 0 bases; junction bases outside the gene matches: 6. CDR3 residues: CSVASGGSSYEQYF. Here the CDR3 DNA reads TGCAGCGTTGCATCCGGGGGGAGCTCCTACGAGCAGTACTTC.